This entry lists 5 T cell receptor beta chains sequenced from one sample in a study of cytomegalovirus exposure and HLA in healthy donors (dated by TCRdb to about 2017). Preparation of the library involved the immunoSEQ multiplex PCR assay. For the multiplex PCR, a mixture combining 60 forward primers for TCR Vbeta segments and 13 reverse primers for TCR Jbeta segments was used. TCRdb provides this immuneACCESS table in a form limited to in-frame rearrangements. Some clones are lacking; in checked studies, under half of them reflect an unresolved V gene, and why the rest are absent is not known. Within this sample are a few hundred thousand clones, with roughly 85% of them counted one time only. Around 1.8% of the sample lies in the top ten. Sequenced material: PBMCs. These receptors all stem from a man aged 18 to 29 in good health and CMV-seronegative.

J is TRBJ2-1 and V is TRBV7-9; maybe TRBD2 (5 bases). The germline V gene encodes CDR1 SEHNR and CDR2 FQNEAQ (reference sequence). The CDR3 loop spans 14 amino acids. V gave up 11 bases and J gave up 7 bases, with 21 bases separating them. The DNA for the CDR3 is TGTGCCGGGCGGCGGCGAGGGCCTCTAAATGAGCAGTTCTTC. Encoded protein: CAGRRRGPLNEQFF.

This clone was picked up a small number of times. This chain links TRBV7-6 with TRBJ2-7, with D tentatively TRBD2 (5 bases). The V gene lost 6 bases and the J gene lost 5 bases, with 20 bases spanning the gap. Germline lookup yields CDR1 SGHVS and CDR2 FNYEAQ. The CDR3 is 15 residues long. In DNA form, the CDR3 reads TGTGCCAGCAGTCTGAGCGGCCTAGCTGTCCACGAGCAGTACTTC. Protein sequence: CASSLSGLAVHEQYF.

In DNA, the CDR3 is TGTGCCAGCAGGAAGGGACTAGCGGGAGGAGGGCAGTACTTC. Translation gives CASRKGLAGGGQYF. The chain employs TRBV7-2 and TRBJ2-7; 15 nucleotides line up with TRBD2. Germline CDR1 is SGHTA and CDR2 is FQGNSA. CDR3 length equals 14 residues. V dropped 6 bases and J dropped 9; count of bases not matched to a gene: 6.

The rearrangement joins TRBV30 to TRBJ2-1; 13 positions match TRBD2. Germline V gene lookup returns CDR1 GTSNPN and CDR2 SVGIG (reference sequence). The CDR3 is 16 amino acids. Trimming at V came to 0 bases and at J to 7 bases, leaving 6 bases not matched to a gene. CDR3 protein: CAWSVYGTSGVNEQFF. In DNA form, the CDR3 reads TGTGCCTGGAGTGTATATGGGACTAGCGGGGTAAATGAGCAGTTCTTC. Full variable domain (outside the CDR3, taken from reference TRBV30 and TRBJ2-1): SQTIHQWPATLVQPVGSPLSLECTVEGTSNPNLYWYRQAAGRGLQLLFYSVGIGQISSEVPQNLSASRPQDRQFILSSKKLLLSDSGFYLCAWSVYGTSGVNEQFFGPGTRLTVL.

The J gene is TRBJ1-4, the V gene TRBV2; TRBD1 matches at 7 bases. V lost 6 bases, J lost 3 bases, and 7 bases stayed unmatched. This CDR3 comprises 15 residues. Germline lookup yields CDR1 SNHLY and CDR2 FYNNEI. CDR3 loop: CASSSGTEPNEKLFF. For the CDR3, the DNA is TGTGCCAGCAGCTCCGGGACAGAGCCTAATGAAAAACTGTTTTTT. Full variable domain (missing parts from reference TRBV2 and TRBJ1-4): EPEVTQTPSHQVTQMGQEVILRCVPISNHLYFYWYRQILGQKVEFLVSFYNNEISEKSEIFDDQFSVERPDGSNFTLKIRSTKLEDSAMYFCASSSGTEPNEKLFFGSGTQLSVL.